This TCR beta chain was found in a study of chemoradiotherapy in HPV16-positive cancers. Regarding this clone: Its antigen is undetermined.

The protocol was immunoSEQ multiplex PCR, while the TCRdb copy is restricted to in-frame clones and leaves out a portion. There are more than 3,000 clones in the sample; 90% occur only once, and about 2.5% lies in the top ten. General observations from the study: During treatment, candidate HPV-specific clones and E7-related motifs expanded in tumor. HPV-responsive T-cell expansion during chemoradiotherapy was linked to improved recurrence-free survival in HPV16-positive patients.

CDR3 length equals 18 residues. The junction had 10 bases not matched to a gene; V was cut back by 4 bases and J by 4 bases. The germline V gene has CDR1 MGHRA and CDR2 YSYEKL. Samples were taken several times over chemoradiotherapy. The material was tumor tissue, obtained from a patient who underwent chemoradiotherapy. The TCR comes from a human donor with HPV-associated anogenital cancer. This chain joins TRBV4-1 and TRBJ2-3, with 14 positions matching TRBD2. The CDR3 DNA follows: TGCGCCAGCAGCCGCCTGACTAGCGGGGGGGCCGGGGCAGATACGCAGTATTTT. The encoded protein is CASSRLTSGGAGADTQYF.